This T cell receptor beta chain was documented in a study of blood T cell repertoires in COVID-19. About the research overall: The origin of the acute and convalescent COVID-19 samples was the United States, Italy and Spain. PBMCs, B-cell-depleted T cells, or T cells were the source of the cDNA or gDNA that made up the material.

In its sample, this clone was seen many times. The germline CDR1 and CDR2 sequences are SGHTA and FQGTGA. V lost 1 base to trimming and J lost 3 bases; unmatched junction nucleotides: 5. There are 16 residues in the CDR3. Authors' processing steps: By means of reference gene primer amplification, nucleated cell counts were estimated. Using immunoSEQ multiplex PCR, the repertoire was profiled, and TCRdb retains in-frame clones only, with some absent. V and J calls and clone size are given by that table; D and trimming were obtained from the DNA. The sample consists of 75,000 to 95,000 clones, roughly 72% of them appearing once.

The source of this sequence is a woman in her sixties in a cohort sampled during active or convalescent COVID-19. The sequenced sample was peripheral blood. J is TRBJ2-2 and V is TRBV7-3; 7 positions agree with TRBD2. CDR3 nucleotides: TGTGCCAGCAGCTTAAATGGACTAGGGGACACCGGGGAGCTGTTTTTT. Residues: CASSLNGLGDTGELFF.